The clone carrying this T cell receptor (beta chain) occurred a few times. The source of the sample is a study of T cells after yellow fever vaccination. Study-level findings and limits: Once the booster was given, most primary-vaccination clones reappeared, at just over 95% for CD4 and roughly 85% for CD8.

One entry per CDR3 protein, called by TCRdb with MiXCR from the 5' RACE reads. The sample consists of tens of thousands of distinct CDR3 sequences, approximately 5.7% of them appearing once. The trim removed 0 bases at V and 2 bases at J, leaving 10 bases unmatched. The length of the CDR3 is 19 residues. Germline V lookup: CDR1 MGHRA, CDR2 YSYEKL. The chain recombines TRBV4-1 with TRBJ2-5; 12 bases map to TRBD2. The TCR comes from a man aged 18 to 29 who received the YFV17D yellow fever vaccine. The sequencing here drew on PBMCs, either bulk or a sorted T-cell subset (CD4+, CD8+, memory, or dextramer-sorted; not recorded which), taken on the day of the yellow fever booster vaccination. As DNA, the CDR3 is TGCGCCAGCAGCCAAGAAGGCGTCTCTAGCGGGGGGGAACAAGAGACCCAGTACTTC. Protein product: CASSQEGVSSGGEQETQYF.